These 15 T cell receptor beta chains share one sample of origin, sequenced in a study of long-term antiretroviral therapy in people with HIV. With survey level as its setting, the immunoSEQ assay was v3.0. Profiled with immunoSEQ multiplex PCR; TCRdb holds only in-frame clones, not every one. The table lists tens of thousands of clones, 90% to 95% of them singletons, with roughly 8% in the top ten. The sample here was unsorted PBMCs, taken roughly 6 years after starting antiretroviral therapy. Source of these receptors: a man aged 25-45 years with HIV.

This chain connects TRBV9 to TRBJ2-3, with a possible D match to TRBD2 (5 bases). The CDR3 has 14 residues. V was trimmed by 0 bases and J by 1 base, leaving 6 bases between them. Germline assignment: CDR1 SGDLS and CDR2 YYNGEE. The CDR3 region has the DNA TGTGCCAGCAGCGTAGTTAGCGGCACAGATACGCAGTATTTT. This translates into CASSVVSGTDTQYF.

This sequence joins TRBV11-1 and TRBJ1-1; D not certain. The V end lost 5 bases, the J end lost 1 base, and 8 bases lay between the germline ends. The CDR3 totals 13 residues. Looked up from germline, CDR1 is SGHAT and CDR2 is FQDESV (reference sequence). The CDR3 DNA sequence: TGTGCCAGCAGCGCACAACGGAACACTGAAGCTTTCTTT. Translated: CASSAQRNTEAFF.

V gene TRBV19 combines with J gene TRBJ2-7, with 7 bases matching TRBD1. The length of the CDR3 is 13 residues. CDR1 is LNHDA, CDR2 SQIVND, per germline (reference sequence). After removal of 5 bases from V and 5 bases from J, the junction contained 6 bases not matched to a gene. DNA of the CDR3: TGTGCCAGTAGTGAGCGACAGGGCGACGAGCAGTACTTC. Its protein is CASSERQGDEQYF.

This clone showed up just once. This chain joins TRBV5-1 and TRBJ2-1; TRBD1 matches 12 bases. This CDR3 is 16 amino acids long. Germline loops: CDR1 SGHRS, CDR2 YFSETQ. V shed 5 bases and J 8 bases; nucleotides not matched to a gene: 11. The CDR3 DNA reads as TGCGCCAGCAGAGGTCCGGGACAGGGGGCGCCGGATGAGCAGTTCTTC. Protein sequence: CASRGPGQGAPDEQFF.

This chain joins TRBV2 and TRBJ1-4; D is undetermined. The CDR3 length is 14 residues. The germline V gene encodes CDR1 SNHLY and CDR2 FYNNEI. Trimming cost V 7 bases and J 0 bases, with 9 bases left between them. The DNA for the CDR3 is TGTGCCAGCATCGTCGCTGCAACTAATGAAAAACTGTTTTTT. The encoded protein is CASIVAATNEKLFF. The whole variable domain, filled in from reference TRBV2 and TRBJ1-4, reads EPEVTQTPSHQVTQMGQEVILRCVPISNHLYFYWYRQILGQKVEFLVSFYNNEISEKSEIFDDQFSVERPDGSNFTLKIRSTKLEDSAMYFCASIVAATNEKLFFGSGTQLSVL.

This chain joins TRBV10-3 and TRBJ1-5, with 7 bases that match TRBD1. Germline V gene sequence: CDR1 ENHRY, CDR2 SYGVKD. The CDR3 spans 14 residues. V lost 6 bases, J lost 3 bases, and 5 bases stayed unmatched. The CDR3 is CAIRGTADNQPQHF. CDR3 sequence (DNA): TGTGCCATCAGGGGGACAGCCGACAATCAGCCCCAGCATTTT.

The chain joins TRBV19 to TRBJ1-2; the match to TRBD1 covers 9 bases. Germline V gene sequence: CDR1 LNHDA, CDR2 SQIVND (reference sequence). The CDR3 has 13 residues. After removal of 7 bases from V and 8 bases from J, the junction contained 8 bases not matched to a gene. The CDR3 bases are TGTGCCAGTACACCGGGACAGGGTTACGGCTACACCTTC. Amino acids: CASTPGQGYGYTF.

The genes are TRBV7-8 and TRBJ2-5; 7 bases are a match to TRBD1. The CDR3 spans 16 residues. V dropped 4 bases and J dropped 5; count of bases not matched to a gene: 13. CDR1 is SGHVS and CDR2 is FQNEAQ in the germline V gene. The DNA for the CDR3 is TGTGCCAGCAGCTCAGGGACAGCTGGGGCCCAGGAGACCCAGTACTTC. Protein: CASSSGTAGAQETQYF.

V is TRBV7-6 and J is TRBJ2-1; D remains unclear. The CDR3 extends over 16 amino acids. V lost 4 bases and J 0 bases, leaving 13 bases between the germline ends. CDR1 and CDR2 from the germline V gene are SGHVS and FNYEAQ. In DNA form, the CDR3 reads TGTGCCAGCAGCTCCCCCCCGGAAAACTCCTACAATGAGCAGTTCTTC. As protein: CASSSPPENSYNEQFF. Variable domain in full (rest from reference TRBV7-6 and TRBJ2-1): GAGVSQSPRYKVTKRGQDVALRCDPISGHVSLYWYRQALGQGPEFLTYFNYEAQQDKSGLPNDRFSAERPEGSISTLTIQRTEQRDSAMYRCASSSPPENSYNEQFFGPGTRLTVL.

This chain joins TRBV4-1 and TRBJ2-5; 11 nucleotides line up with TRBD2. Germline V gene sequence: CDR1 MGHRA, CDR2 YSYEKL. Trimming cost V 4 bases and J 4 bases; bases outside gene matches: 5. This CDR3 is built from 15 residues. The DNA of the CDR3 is TGCGCCAGCAGCCCCGGGACTAGCGGTGGAGAGACCCAGTACTTC. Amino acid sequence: CASSPGTSGGETQYF.

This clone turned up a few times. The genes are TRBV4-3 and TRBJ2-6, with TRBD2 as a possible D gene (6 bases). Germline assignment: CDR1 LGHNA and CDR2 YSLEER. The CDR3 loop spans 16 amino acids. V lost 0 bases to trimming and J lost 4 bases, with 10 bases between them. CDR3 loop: CASSQESGGGANVLTF. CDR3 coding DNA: TGCGCCAGCAGCCAAGAAAGCGGAGGGGGGGCCAACGTCCTGACTTTC.

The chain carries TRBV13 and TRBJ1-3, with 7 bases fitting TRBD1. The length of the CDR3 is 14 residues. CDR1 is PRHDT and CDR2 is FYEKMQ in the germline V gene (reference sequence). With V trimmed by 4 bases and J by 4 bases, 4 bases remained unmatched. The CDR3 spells CASSSTGVGNTIYF. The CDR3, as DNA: TGTGCCAGCAGCTCCACAGGGGTGGGAAACACCATATATTTT.

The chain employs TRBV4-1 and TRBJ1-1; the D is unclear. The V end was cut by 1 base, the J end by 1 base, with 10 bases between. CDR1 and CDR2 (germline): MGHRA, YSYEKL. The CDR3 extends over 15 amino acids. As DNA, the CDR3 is TGCGCCAGCAGCCAAGTTTTGGGCAGGAACACTGAAGCTTTCTTT. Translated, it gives CASSQVLGRNTEAFF.

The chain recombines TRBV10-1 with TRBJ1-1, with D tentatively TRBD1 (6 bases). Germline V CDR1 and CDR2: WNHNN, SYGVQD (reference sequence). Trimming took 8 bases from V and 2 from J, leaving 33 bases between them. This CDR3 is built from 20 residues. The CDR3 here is CASRGGGEGTYLGTNTEAFF. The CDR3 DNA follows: TGCGCCAGCCGAGGAGGGGGAGAGGGGACATACCTAGGAACTAACACTGAAGCTTTCTTT.

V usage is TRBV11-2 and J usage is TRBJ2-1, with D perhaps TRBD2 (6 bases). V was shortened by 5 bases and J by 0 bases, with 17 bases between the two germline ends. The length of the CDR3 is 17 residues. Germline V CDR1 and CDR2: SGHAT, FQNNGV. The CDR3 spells CASSPGTALSSYNEQFF. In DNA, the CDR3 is TGTGCCAGCAGCCCCGGGACTGCCTTGAGCTCCTACAATGAGCAGTTCTTC.